The 10 T cell receptor beta chains below come from one sample, sequenced in a study of monozygotic twins with inflammatory bowel disease. For each CDR3 protein, TCRdb gives one entry from its re-call of the 5' RACE reads, without DNA. This sample contains fewer than 400,000 distinct CDR3 sequences. Specimen: blood. Source of these receptors: a human donor with ulcerative colitis or Crohn's disease, or a healthy co-twin of an affected twin (not recorded which).

The V and J genes are TRBV20-1 and TRBJ2-1; TCRdb's assignment of TRBD2 cannot be checked, as there is no DNA. The CDR3 sequence is 15 residues long. Germline V gives CDR1 DFQATT, CDR2 SNEGSKA (reference sequence). The CDR3 reads CSASGTSGGYNEQFF.

V and J are TRBV5-4 and TRBJ1-4; TCRdb designates TRBD1, a call that cannot be tested without DNA. Per germline, CDR1 SGHNT and CDR2 YYREEE (reference sequence). The CDR3 consists of 16 residues. The CDR3 loop is CASSPPPGTTNEKLFF.

The chain recombines TRBV9 with TRBJ2-3. CDR1 is SGDLS and CDR2 is YYNGEE in the germline V gene. The length of the CDR3 is 14 residues. CDR3 region: CASSVGQSTDTQYF.

This sequence joins TRBV5-5 and TRBJ1-3. In germline, CDR1 is SGHKS, CDR2 YYEKEE (reference sequence). The CDR3 runs to 16 residues. CDR3 in amino acids: CASTYLEELPGNTIYF.

The chain uses TRBV29-1 and TRBJ2-1; TCRdb's D gene call, TRBD1, goes unchecked for lack of DNA. This CDR3 has 12 residues. Germline CDR1 and CDR2: SQVTM and ANQGSEA. CDR3: CSVEHRLNEQFF.

The chain recombines TRBV24-1 with TRBJ2-1; TCRdb's D call, TRBD1, is unchecked because there is no DNA. CDR3 length: 15 residues. Germline CDR1 reads KGHDR; CDR2 reads SFDVKD. CDR3 sequence reads: CATSDSGTGVYEQFF.

V is TRBV7-8 and J is TRBJ2-1. Germline CDR1 reads SGHVS; CDR2 reads FQNEAQ. This CDR3 spans 17 amino acids. The CDR3 sequence: CASSEAAGTSSYNEQFF.

The chain uses TRBV28 and TRBJ2-1; the D gene TCRdb calls, TRBD2, cannot be checked with no DNA. This CDR3 has 20 amino acids. The V gene's germline CDR1 is MDHEN and CDR2 SYDVKM. This CDR3 reads CASSRFDGKPGLKTYNEQFF. Complete variable domain (other parts from reference TRBV28 and TRBJ2-1): DVKVTQSSRYLVKRTGEKVFLECVQDMDHENMFWYRQDPGLGLRLIYFSYDVKMKEKGDIPEGYSVSREKKERFSLILESASTNQTSMYLCASSRFDGKPGLKTYNEQFFGPGTRLTVL.

This sequence joins TRBV7-9 and TRBJ2-3. This CDR3 is 16 amino acids long. Germline V gene sequence: CDR1 SEHNR, CDR2 FQNEAQ (reference sequence). This CDR3 reads CASSPRLAVSTDTQYF.

The chain carries TRBV6-2 or TRBV6-3 and TRBJ1-5; checking the TCRdb D call of TRBD1 is not possible without DNA. The germline V gene has CDR1 MNHEY and CDR2 SVGEGT. The CDR3 has 15 residues. The CDR3: CASSEGHISNQPQHF.